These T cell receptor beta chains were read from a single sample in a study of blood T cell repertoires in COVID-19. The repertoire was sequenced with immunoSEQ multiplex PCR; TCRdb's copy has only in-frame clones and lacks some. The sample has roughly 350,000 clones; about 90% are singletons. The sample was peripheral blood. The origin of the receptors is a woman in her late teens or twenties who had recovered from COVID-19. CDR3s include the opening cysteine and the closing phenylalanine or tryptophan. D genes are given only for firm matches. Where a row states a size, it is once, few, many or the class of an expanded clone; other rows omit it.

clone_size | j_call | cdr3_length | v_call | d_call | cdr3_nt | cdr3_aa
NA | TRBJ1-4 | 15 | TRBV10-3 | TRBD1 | TGTGCCATCAGTAGCACAGGGGGCGGCGATGAAAAACTGTTTTTT | CAISSTGGGDEKLFF
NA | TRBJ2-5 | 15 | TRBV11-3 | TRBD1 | TGTGCCACCTCTCTTCGGGACAGGGGTTCCGAGACCCAGTACTTC | CATSLRDRGSETQYF
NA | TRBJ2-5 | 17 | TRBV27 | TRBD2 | TGTGCCAGCAGCCCCCTTCTAGCGGGAGGGTCCAGAAAGACCCAGTACTTC | CASSPLLAGGSRKTQYF
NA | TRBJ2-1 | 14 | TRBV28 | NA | TGTGCCAGCAGTTTCGGGGGTTCTATAAATGAGCAGTTCTTC | CASSFGGSINEQFF
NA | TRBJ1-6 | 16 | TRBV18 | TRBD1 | TGTGCCAGCTCACCTCCTGGGACAGGGGACAATTCACCCCTCCACTTT | CASSPPGTGDNSPLHF
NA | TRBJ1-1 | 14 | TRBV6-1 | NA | TGTGCCAGCAGTGATCGGGGGGGAAACACTGAAGCTTTCTTT | CASSDRGGNTEAFF
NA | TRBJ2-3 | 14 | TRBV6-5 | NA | TGTGCCAGCAGTCGACAGGGACTCACAGATACGCAGTATTTT | CASSRQGLTDTQYF
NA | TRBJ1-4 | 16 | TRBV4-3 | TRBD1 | TGCGCCAGCAGCCAAGATATTGGGACAGCTAATGAAAAACTGTTTTTT | CASSQDIGTANEKLFF
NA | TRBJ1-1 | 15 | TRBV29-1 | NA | TGCAGCGTTGGGAGGACAGCACGCATGGGGACTGAAGCTTTCTTT | CSVGRTARMGTEAFF
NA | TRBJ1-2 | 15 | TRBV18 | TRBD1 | TGTGCCAGCTCACCACCCCAGGGGGTGGACTATGGCTACACCTTC | CASSPPQGVDYGYTF
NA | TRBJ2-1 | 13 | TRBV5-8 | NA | TGTGCCAGCAGCCCCGGGATTTACAATGAGCAGTTCTTC | CASSPGIYNEQFF
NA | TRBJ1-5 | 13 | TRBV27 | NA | TGTACCAGCAGCCGTACGGGCAATCAGCCCCAGCATTTT | CTSSRTGNQPQHF
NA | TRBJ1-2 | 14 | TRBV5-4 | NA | TGTGCCAGCAGCTCCGGAGGGAGGGATCTAGGCTACACCTTC | CASSSGGRDLGYTF
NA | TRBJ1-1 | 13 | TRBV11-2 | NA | TGTGCCAGCAGCTTGCTAAAGAGGCGTGAAGCTTTCTTT | CASSLLKRREAFF
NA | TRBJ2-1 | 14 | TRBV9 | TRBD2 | TGTGCCAGCAGCGTACGGACTAGCGGAGGAGAGCAGTTCTTC | CASSVRTSGGEQFF
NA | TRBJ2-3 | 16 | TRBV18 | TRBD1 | TGTGCCAGCTCACCCGCACCGGGACAGGTCACAGATACGCAGTATTTT | CASSPAPGQVTDTQYF
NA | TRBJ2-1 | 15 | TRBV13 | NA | TGTGCCAGCAGCTTACGAGTAGCGAGCTACAATGAGCAGTTCTTC | CASSLRVASYNEQFF
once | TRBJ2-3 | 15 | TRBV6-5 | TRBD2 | TGTGCCAGCAGAACCGGGACTAACTCCCAGGGTACGCAGTATTTT | CASRTGTNSQGTQYF
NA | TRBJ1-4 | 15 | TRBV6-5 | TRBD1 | TGTGCCAGCAGTCCGCCGGGACAGGTTAGGGGAAAACTGTTTTTT | CASSPPGQVRGKLFF
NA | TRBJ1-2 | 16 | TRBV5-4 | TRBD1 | TGTGCCAGCAGCCCTGGGGGGGGGCAGGGGGCGTATGGCTACACCTTC | CASSPGGGQGAYGYTF
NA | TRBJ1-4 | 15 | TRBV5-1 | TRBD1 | TGCGCCAGCAGCTACCGGACAGGGTATAATGAAAAACTGTTTTTT | CASSYRTGYNEKLFF
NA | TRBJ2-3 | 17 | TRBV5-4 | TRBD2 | TGTGCCAGCAGCTTGGAATTGGGCGGGAGGGGCGTAGATACGCAGTATTTT | CASSLELGGRGVDTQYF
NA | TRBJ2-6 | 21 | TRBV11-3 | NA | TGTGCCAGCAGCTTAGAACATGGGACCGGGACTGTCACCTCTGGGGCCAACGTCCTGACTTTC | CASSLEHGTGTVTSGANVLTF
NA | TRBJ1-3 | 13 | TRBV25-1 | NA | TGTGCCACCTCGACAGTCTCTGGAAACACCATATATTTT | CATSTVSGNTIYF
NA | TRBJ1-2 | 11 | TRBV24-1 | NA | TGTGCCACCAGTGATTTAGGGGACTACACCTTC | CATSDLGDYTF
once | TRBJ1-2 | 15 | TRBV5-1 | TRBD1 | TGCGCCAGCAGCGGAAGGACAGGGGATAACTATGGCTACACCTTC | CASSGRTGDNYGYTF
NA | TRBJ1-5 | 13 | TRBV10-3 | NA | TGTGCCATCAGTGAAGACAGGTATCAGCCCCAGCATTTT | CAISEDRYQPQHF
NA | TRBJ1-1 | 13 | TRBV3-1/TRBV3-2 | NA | TGTGCCAGCAGCCAAGTCGGGAACACTGAAGCTTTCTTT | CASSQVGNTEAFF
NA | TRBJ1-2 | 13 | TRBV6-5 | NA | TGTGCCAGCAGAGAGGGAGCTAACTATGGCTACACCTTC | CASREGANYGYTF
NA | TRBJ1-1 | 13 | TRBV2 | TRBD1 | TGTGCCAGTAACAGGGGGCAAGGGGGTGAAGCTTTCTTT | CASNRGQGGEAFF
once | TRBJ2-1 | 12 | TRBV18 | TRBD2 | TGTGCCAGCTCACCACGGGCGGGAGGGCAGTTCTTC | CASSPRAGGQFF